This entry lists 30 T cell receptor beta chains sequenced from one sample in a study of tumor-infiltrating lymphocytes in primary liver carcinoma listed by TCRdb under 2017. The sequencer was an Illumina HiSeq 2500. A constant-region primer and ProtoScript II reverse transcriptase were used to reverse-transcribe TCRbeta-specific cDNA from 500 ng total RNA. Construction of the TCRbeta libraries relied on three nested rounds of multiplex PCR, following a slightly modified ARM-PCR procedure. Each of the first two PCR rounds ran for approximately 10 cycles using multiplex TRBV1-TRBV30 forward primers together with a Cbeta reverse primer. The raw public reads went through TCRdb reprocessing: fastp at Q25, MiXCR clone calling, in-frame beta chains kept. Entries that share a CDR3 protein sequence are merged under the most common genes and DNA. This sample gives 60,000 or so distinct CDR3 sequences in total; over 65% of them show up just once. The top ten clones comprise 57% of the sample.

Total RNA and DNA were co-extracted without cell sorting from roughly 20-30 mg of bulk tissue using the AllPrep DNA/RNA mini kit. What was sequenced was liver tumor tissue from sampling region 2. What this sample's cell subset or site label stands for: tumor region T2, inferior pole. All receptors derive from a man aged 35 to 55 with primary liver carcinoma and hepatitis B virus infection.

In the case of this clonotype: At one boundary the junction diverges from the germline segment, which might be a read error. V and J are TRBV28 and TRBJ2-7, with 10 bases aligning to TRBD1. The length of the CDR3 is 15 residues. Germline assignment: CDR1 MDHEN and CDR2 SYDVKM. The CDR3 nucleotides are TGTGTCAGCAGCGGAGGGGGACAGGGGACCCACGAGCAGTACTTC. This sequence encodes CVSSGGGQGTHEQYF.

Notes on this clonotype: A much larger clone is a single base away; this may be a read error. This chain joins TRBV5-1 and TRBJ1-5; no reliable D call. The CDR3 has 13 residues. CDR1 is SGHRS and CDR2 is YFSETQ in the germline V gene. Here the CDR3 DNA reads TGCGCCATCAGCCCGGACGGTTATCAGCCCCAGCATTTT. Encoded protein: CAISPDGYQPQHF. The variable domain in full, completed from reference TRBV5-1 and TRBJ1-5, reads KAGVTQTPRYLIKTRGQQVTLSCSPISGHRSVSWYQQTPGQGLQFLFEYFSETQRNKGNFPGRFSGRQFSNSRSEMNVSTLELGDSALYLCAISPDGYQPQHFGDGTRLSIL.

A remark on this clonotype: Being one base from a much bigger clone, this may be a read error. The V gene is TRBV11-2, the J gene TRBJ2-7; D ambiguous. The germline gives CDR1 SGHAT, CDR2 FQNNGV. The germline V and J ends were trimmed by 2 bases and 5 bases, with 16 bases remaining between them. The CDR3 covers 15 residues. CDR3 nucleotides: TGTGCCAGCAGCTTACGATGGGCAGAGGAAAACGAGCAGTACTTC. Translation gives CASSLRWAEENEQYF.

The V gene is TRBV5-5, the J gene TRBJ2-1; the match to TRBD2 covers 14 bases. Germline CDR1 reads SGHKS; CDR2 reads YYEKEE (reference sequence). The V segment lost 4 bases and the J segment 11 bases; nucleotides outside the gene matches: 17. The CDR3 sequence is 18 residues long. This CDR3 is CASSRGLAGVLTYNKQFF. CDR3 DNA sequence: TGTGCCAGCAGCCGGGGACTAGCGGGAGTTTTGACCTACAACAAGCAGTTCTTC.

As for this clonotype: An end of the junction does not agree with germline; a read error may underlie this. This chain links TRBV11-2 with TRBJ2-3, with D unresolved. Germline V gene lookup returns CDR1 SGHAT and CDR2 FQNNGV. CDR3 length equals 16 residues. The CDR3 is CANSRQPINLTDTQYF. In DNA form, the CDR3 reads TGTGCCAACAGCCGACAACCCATCAACCTCACAGACACGCAGTATTTT.

J is TRBJ2-7 and V is TRBV5-5, with 7 bases aligning to TRBD2. CDR1 is SGHKS and CDR2 is YYEKEE in the germline V gene (reference sequence). The J segment lost 7 bases and the V segment lost 5 bases, leaving 15 bases of the junction unmatched. This CDR3 spans 15 amino acids. The CDR3: CASSNREVAGLEQYF. DNA of the CDR3: TGTGCCAGCAGTAATCGAGAGGTAGCGGGCCTTGAGCAGTACTTC.

This clonotype was seen a handful of times. With a much larger clone just one base away, this may be a read error. The chain links TRBV7-8 to TRBJ2-3; tentatively, D is TRBD2 (6 bases). The germline V gene has CDR1 SGHVS and CDR2 FQNEAQ. This CDR3 has 15 residues. CDR3 amino acids: CVSSPGAGSGDTQYF. Here the CDR3 DNA reads TGTGTCAGCAGCCCAGGTGCGGGATCGGGGGATACGCAGTATTTT.

With regard to this clonotype: A single base separates this from a much larger clone, so it may be a read error. This sequence joins TRBV7-9 and TRBJ2-1; D not certain. The germline CDR1 and CDR2 sequences are SEHNR and FQNEAQ (reference sequence). The CDR3 contains 15 residues. CDR3 sequence: CARSFAVQEYNEQFF. The CDR3 DNA reads TGTGCCAGAAGCTTTGCAGTTCAGGAGTACAATGAGCAGTTCTTC. Full variable domain (missing parts from reference TRBV7-9 and TRBJ2-1): DTGVSQNPRHKITKRGQNVTFRCDPISEHNRLYWYRQTLGQGPEFLTYFQNEAQLEKSRLLSDRFSAERPKGSFSTLEIQRTEQGDSAMYLCARSFAVQEYNEQFFGPGTRLTVL.

For this clonotype: Its ends do not fully match the called genes, so a read error is possible. This chain links TRBV11-2 with TRBJ2-2; weak D call: TRBD2 (6 bases). Germline V gene sequence: CDR1 SGHAT, CDR2 FQNNGV. CDR3 size: 17 residues. The CDR3 loop reads CPSGLALGGANTRELFF. Here the CDR3 DNA reads TGTCCCAGTGGCTTAGCATTAGGAGGGGCGAACACCAGGGAGCTGTTTTTT.

The V gene is TRBV28, the J gene TRBJ2-5; TRBD2 is a possible D gene (5 bases). Germline CDR1 is MDHEN and CDR2 is SYDVKM. This CDR3 has 14 amino acids. The V end lost 5 bases, the J end lost 6 bases, and 16 bases lay between the germline ends. CDR3 coding DNA: TGTGCCAGCAGTCAACTAGTGGGAGTAAAGACCCAGTACTTC. This sequence encodes CASSQLVGVKTQYF.

This clonotype has at least ten counts. The V call is TRBV4-2, the J call TRBJ2-5, with D perhaps given as TRBD1 or TRBD2 (5 bases each). The germline gives CDR1 LGHNA, CDR2 YNFKEQ. Trimming stripped 0 bases from V and 4 bases from J, with 12 bases between. This CDR3 spans 15 amino acids. The CDR3 sequence is CASSQEAGTGETQYF. The CDR3, as DNA: TGTGCCAGCAGCCAAGAGGCCGGGACGGGAGAGACCCAGTACTTC.

The genes are TRBV6-1 and TRBJ1-5; 8 positions match TRBD1. The CDR3 totals 18 residues. V trimming: 10 bases; J trimming: 4 bases; junction bases outside the gene matches: 21. Germline V gene data show CDR1 as MNHNS and CDR2 as SASEGT. The DNA of the CDR3 is TGTGCCAACAGCCCAACAGGGGGATGGGGGAAAGTTAATCAGCCCCAGCATTTT. Amino acids: CANSPTGGWGKVNQPQHF.

Points on this clonotype: A read error may explain this, as a much larger clone is one base away. CDR3 DNA: TGTGCCTGGAGTGCACATGGGGGGACTGAAGCTTTCTTT. It encodes CAWSAHGGTEAFF. V gene TRBV30 combines with J gene TRBJ1-1, with D tentatively TRBD1 (5 bases). The germline V gene has CDR1 GTSNPN and CDR2 SVGIG (reference sequence). CDR3 length: 13 residues. Trimming removed 1 base from V and 5 bases from J, with 11 bases in between.

A note on this clonotype: A much larger clone is a single base away; this may be a read error. This chain links TRBV28 with TRBJ1-5; 9 bases fit TRBD1. The DNA matches TRBJ2-3 better at its end, which makes the J call doubtful. The germline gives CDR1 MDHEN, CDR2 SYDVKM. The CDR3 length is 16 residues. CDR3 loop: CASQGTGTRPFKPQYF. CDR3 in DNA: TGTGCCAGTCAGGGGACAGGGACGAGGCCATTTAAGCCCCAGTATTTT.

On this clonotype: A read error may be the cause here, since a much bigger clone is one base away. The chain couples TRBV5-1 to TRBJ2-5; 8 positions agree with TRBD1. The CDR3 spans 15 residues. Per the germline V gene, CDR1 is SGHRS and CDR2 is YFSETQ. The CDR3 nucleotides read TGCGCCTGCAGCCATACCAGGGGGCCGGCAGAGACCCAGTACTTC. Amino acids: CACSHTRGPAETQYF.

V gene TRBV12-3 or TRBV12-4 combines with J gene TRBJ1-5; possibly TRBD1 for D (6 bases). Trimming cost V 6 bases and J 6 bases, with 15 bases left between them. There are 14 residues in the CDR3. The CDR3 region is CASSQQGNIQPQHF. Here the CDR3 DNA reads TGTGCCAGCAGCCAACAGGGCAACATTCAGCCCCAGCATTTT.

This clonotype was seen more than once but under ten times. A much larger clone lies one base from this, so it may be a read error. The genes are TRBV6-2 or TRBV6-3 and TRBJ1-1; tentatively, D is TRBD1 (6 bases). CDR3 length equals 12 residues. The germline gives CDR1 MNHEY, CDR2 SVGEGT. CDR3 bases: TGTGACAGCGGGACACGTAACACTGAAGCTTTCTTT. This encodes CDSGTRNTEAFF.

As for this clonotype: One end of the junction fails to match germline, which may point to a read error. The chain employs TRBV7-8 and TRBJ2-2; TRBD2 aligns across 7 bases. This CDR3 comprises 16 residues. CDR1 and CDR2 (germline): SGHVS, FQNEAQ. Written as DNA, the CDR3 is TGTGCCCGCAGCTTTGCGGGAGCCTTGAACACCGGGGAGCTGTTCTTT. This translates into CARSFAGALNTGELFF.

This clonotype was seen more than once but under ten times. A much larger clone lies one base from this, so it may be a read error. The chain combines TRBV25-1 with TRBJ2-7; D may be TRBD2 (5 bases). CDR1 is MGHDK and CDR2 is SYGVNS in the germline V gene. The CDR3 extends over 13 amino acids. Trimming left V 6 bases short and J 5 bases short, with 14 bases between. CDR3 sequence (DNA): TGTGCCAGCAGCATTATCGAAGCGGACGAGCAGTACTTC. This translates into CASSIIEADEQYF.

For this clonotype: A much larger clonotype is one base distant, so this may be a read error. The rearrangement links TRBV5-4 to TRBJ2-1, with D possibly matching TRBD2 (6 bases). CDR1 SGHNT and CDR2 YYREEE come from the germline V gene (reference sequence). The CDR3 has 15 amino acids. The CDR3 DNA is TGTGACAGCAGCTTGGGCGGGAACTCCTACAATGAGCAGTTCTTC. It is translated as CDSSLGGNSYNEQFF.

This clonotype has ten or more counts. The gene calls are TRBV29-1 and TRBJ2-3, with a weak D call TRBD2 (5 bases). V lost 7 bases, J lost 3 bases, and 8 bases lay in between. This CDR3 has 11 amino acids. Germline lookup yields CDR1 SQVTM and CDR2 ANQGSEA. The CDR3 sequence is CSAGKTDTQYF. CDR3 coding DNA: TGCAGCGCGGGAAAGACAGATACGCAGTATTTT.

The V and J genes are TRBV29-1 and TRBJ2-1; D is possibly TRBD1 or TRBD2 (7 bases each). Germline CDR1 and CDR2: SQVTM and ANQGSEA. This CDR3 comprises 14 residues. Deletions cut 4 bases from V and 4 bases from J, with 14 bases between. CDR3 nucleotide sequence: TGCAGCGTTGGGGTCAGGGGGGGTTACAATGAGCAGTTCTTC. It translates to CSVGVRGGYNEQFF.

This clonotype was detected ten times or more. This chain uses TRBV24-1 with TRBJ1-5; no clear D gene. Trimming stripped 2 bases from V and 9 bases from J, with 10 bases between. The germline V gene encodes CDR1 KGHDR and CDR2 SFDVKD. The CDR3 covers 13 residues. CDR3: CATSDSGFWPQHF. The CDR3 nucleotides read TGTGCCACCAGTGATTCCGGGTTTTGGCCCCAGCATTTT.

Note on this clonotype: Just one base apart from a much larger clone, this may be a read error. The gene calls are TRBV7-9 and TRBJ1-3, with a possible D match to TRBD1 (5 bases). Looked up from germline, CDR1 is SEHNR and CDR2 is FQNEAQ (reference sequence). The CDR3 is made up of 15 amino acids. With 5 bases removed from V and 0 bases from J, the gap between germline ends came to 11 bases. The CDR3 coding sequence is TGTGCCAGCAGCCTTTGGGACCCCTCTGGAAACACCATATATTTT. Translated: CASSLWDPSGNTIYF.

About this clonotype itself: Compared with germline, one end of the junction differs, possibly owing to a read error. This chain uses TRBV11-2 with TRBJ2-7; weak D call: TRBD1 (5 bases). From germline, CDR1 is SGHAT and CDR2 FQNNGV. The CDR3 runs to 14 residues. The CDR3 loop reads CASRSNRNSYEQYF. As DNA, the CDR3 is TGTGCCAGCAGATCTAACAGGAACTCCTACGAACAGTACTTC.

The chain has TRBV6-5 and TRBJ2-3, with D perhaps TRBD1 (5 bases). CDR3 length: 15 amino acids. The germline V and J ends were trimmed by 0 bases and 4 bases, with 11 bases remaining between them. Germline V CDR1 and CDR2: MNHEY, SVGAGI. CDR3 protein: CASSYSGLVPDTQYF. The CDR3, as DNA: TGTGCCAGCAGTTACTCGGGGCTAGTTCCAGATACGCAGTATTTT.

This chain joins TRBV11-2 and TRBJ2-2; 8 bases fit TRBD2. The germline CDR1 and CDR2 sequences are SGHAT and FQNNGV. There are 18 residues in the CDR3. J gave up 3 bases and V 8 bases, and 17 bases lay outside the gene matches. The CDR3 coding sequence is TGTGCCAGCTGCCTTTATACTCTGACTAGCGCAGACACCGGGGAGCTGTTTTTT. It encodes CASCLYTLTSADTGELFF.

Comment on this clonotype: At one end, the junction sequence differs from germline, possibly due to a read error. The chain combines TRBV11-2 with TRBJ2-5; possibly TRBD2 for D (6 bases). The CDR3 length is 16 residues. The germline CDR1 and CDR2 sequences are SGHAT and FQNNGV. The CDR3 region has the DNA TGTGCCAGCAGCCATACTCCTGGAGGGGCGAAAGAGGCCCAGTACTTC. Residues: CASSHTPGGAKEAQYF.

This clonotype showed up many times. The rearrangement uses TRBV28 and TRBJ2-3, with 12 bases matching TRBD2. Germline V CDR1 and CDR2: MDHEN, SYDVKM. The CDR3 has 18 residues. V shed 6 bases and J 1 base; nucleotides not matched to a gene: 11. The CDR3 DNA reads TGTGCCAGCAGCCCACTAGCGGGAGGTGACAGTGGCACAGATACGCAGTATTTT. Amino acid sequence: CASSPLAGGDSGTDTQYF.

As concerns this clonotype: Relative to the germline gene, one junction end is altered; a read error may explain this. V and J are TRBV7-8 and TRBJ2-7; D may be TRBD1 (6 bases). There are 14 residues in the CDR3. CDR1 is SGHVS, CDR2 FQNEAQ, per germline. The CDR3 protein is CANSFRDTSYEQYF. In nucleotides, the CDR3 is TGTGCCAACAGCTTCCGGGACACCTCCTACGAGCAGTACTTC.